Below are 24 T cell receptor beta chains sequenced from a single sample in a study of OX40 agonist ivuxolimab in advanced cancers. Preparation of the library involved the immunoSEQ multiplex PCR assay. TCRdb took this table from immuneACCESS and kept in-frame rearrangements with V and J called. Such tables lack part of the clones; where checked against another copy, unresolved V genes explain under half of the gap, and the rest is unexplained. Present in this sample are over 45,000 clones, about 93% of which were seen just once. The ten most abundant clones make up 18% of the sample. This sample comprised CD4+ or CD8+ T cells sorted from blood, obtained in a trial of the OX40 agonist ivuxolimab. These receptors were taken from an adult with an advanced solid tumor such as melanoma, head and neck, liver or kidney cancer.

The chain recombines TRBV10-3 with TRBJ2-1, with D perhaps matching TRBD1 or TRBD2 (6 bases each). The V and J ends lost 5 bases and 4 bases respectively, with 27 bases between them. This CDR3 comprises 19 residues. Germline V gene data show CDR1 as ENHRY and CDR2 as SYGVKD. The CDR3: CAISSSSLDSQGRYNEQFF. As DNA, the CDR3 is TGTGCCATCAGTAGTAGTTCCCTGGACAGTCAAGGGAGGTACAATGAGCAGTTCTTC.

This clone was seen once. The gene calls are TRBV5-1 and TRBJ2-7; D call uncertain. Germline V gene data show CDR1 as SGHRS and CDR2 as YFSETQ. Trimming shortened V by 4 bases and J by 4 bases, and 21 bases separated the two germline ends. The CDR3 contains 16 residues. The CDR3 DNA reads as TGCGCCAGCAGCGATCCTGATTTAGGGTGGTTATACGAGCAGTACTTC. This codes for CASSDPDLGWLYEQYF.

This CDR3 reads CASSFAAPKAGYNEQFF. DNA for the CDR3: TGTGCCAGCAGCTTCGCGGCCCCGAAAGCGGGGTACAATGAGCAGTTCTTC. The chain combines TRBV13 with TRBJ2-1, with 7 nucleotides matching TRBD2. V gave up 3 bases and J gave up 4 bases; unmatched junction bases: 12. The CDR3 is made up of 17 amino acids. Germline CDR1 reads PRHDT; CDR2 reads FYEKMQ (reference sequence).

The chain joins TRBV5-1 to TRBJ2-5; 8 bases are shared with TRBD2. Germline V CDR1 and CDR2: SGHRS, YFSETQ. J gave up 3 bases and V 1 base, and 11 bases lay outside the gene matches. The length of the CDR3 is 17 residues. The CDR3: CASSLLPGGSSEETQYF. Here the CDR3 DNA reads TGCGCCAGCAGCTTGTTACCGGGGGGGTCCAGCGAAGAGACCCAGTACTTC.

The genes are TRBV27 and TRBJ2-6; perhaps TRBD1 as D (6 bases). The CDR3 length is 17 residues. The V gene lost 5 bases and the J gene lost 0 bases, with 14 bases spanning the gap. Germline CDR1 and CDR2: MNHEY and SMNVEV (reference sequence). CDR3 sequence (DNA): TGTGCCAGCAGTGGCCGGGACATAGACTCTGGGGCCAACGTCCTGACTTTC. It encodes CASSGRDIDSGANVLTF.

The chain employs TRBV19 and TRBJ2-7, with TRBD1 identical over 7 bases. The germline gives CDR1 LNHDA, CDR2 SQIVND (reference sequence). V lost 3 bases, J lost 6 bases, and 2 bases stayed unmatched. CDR3 size: 12 residues. As DNA, the CDR3 is TGTGCCAGTAGTATCCAGGGGGTCGAGCAGTACTTC. This codes for CASSIQGVEQYF. The variable domain in full, completed from reference TRBV19 and TRBJ2-7, reads DGGITQSPKYLFRKEGQNVTLSCEQNLNHDAMYWYRQDPGQGLRLIYYSQIVNDFQKGDIAEGYSVSREKKESFPLTVTSAQKNPTAFYLCASSIQGVEQYFGPGTRLTVT.

The rearrangement links TRBV11-2 to TRBJ2-7, with D uncertain. The CDR3 runs to 12 residues. V was pared by 1 base and J by 3 bases, with 4 bases between. Germline loops: CDR1 SGHAT, CDR2 FQNNGV. The CDR3 DNA reads TGTGCCAGCAGCTTAGCTCTCTACGAGCAGTACTTC. It specifies CASSLALYEQYF.

The rearrangement links TRBV10-3 to TRBJ2-1, with D perhaps given as TRBD1 or TRBD2 (5 bases each). In germline, CDR1 is ENHRY, CDR2 SYGVKD. This CDR3 is built from 12 residues. Trimming left V 3 bases short and J 7 bases short, with 7 bases between. This CDR3 reads CAISDGGNEQFF. Written as DNA, the CDR3 is TGTGCCATCAGTGATGGGGGAAATGAGCAGTTCTTC.

This clone is a singleton in its sample. J is TRBJ1-5 and V is TRBV7-8; D ambiguous. The CDR3 consists of 16 residues. Trimming pared 3 bases from V and 10 bases from J, leaving 22 bases between. In germline, CDR1 is SGHVS, CDR2 FQNEAQ. The CDR3 coding sequence is TGTGCCAGCAGCTTCGGACGGGCACGTCCCATCTCACCCCAGCATTTT. This gives the protein CASSFGRARPISPQHF.

The chain uses TRBV2 and TRBJ2-2, with 11 bases lining up with TRBD2. The CDR3 spans 19 residues. Germline V gene sequence: CDR1 SNHLY, CDR2 FYNNEI. Trimming took 6 bases from V and 3 from J; bases not matched to a gene: 15. CDR3 coding DNA: TGTGCCAGCAGAGCAAGACTAGCGGGGACTATAAGGGACACCGGGGAGCTGTTTTTT. It codes for CASRARLAGTIRDTGELFF.

The chain is built from TRBV19 and TRBJ2-5; D gene unclear. The V end lost 4 bases, the J end lost 2 bases, and 14 bases lay between the germline ends. The germline gives CDR1 LNHDA, CDR2 SQIVND (reference sequence). The CDR3 contains 15 residues. The CDR3 region is CASSTERLGQETQYF. CDR3 bases: TGTGCCAGTAGTACCGAGAGGTTGGGGCAAGAGACCCAGTACTTC.

The chain carries TRBV2 and TRBJ2-5; D is perhaps TRBD2 (6 bases). The J call is in doubt because the DNA end fits TRBJ2-7 better. CDR1 and CDR2 from the germline V gene are SNHLY and FYNNEI. The length of the CDR3 is 13 residues. The CDR3 nucleotides are TGTGCCAGCTTAGGGACTGAGGACTACGAGCAGTACTTC. It yields the protein CASLGTEDYEQYF.

The V and J genes are TRBV19 and TRBJ1-5; D is undetermined. The CDR3 is made up of 15 amino acids. Germline CDR1 reads LNHDA; CDR2 reads SQIVND (reference sequence). V shed 1 base and J shed 0 bases, with 7 bases lying between them. The CDR3 protein is CASSIGSYSNQPQHF. DNA for the CDR3: TGTGCCAGTAGTATAGGCAGTTATAGCAATCAGCCCCAGCATTTT.

The genes are TRBV19 and TRBJ2-1, with 7 bases fitting TRBD2. Germline CDR1 LNHDA, CDR2 SQIVND (reference sequence). This CDR3 has 15 amino acids. With 3 bases clipped from V and 4 bases from J, the junction kept 6 bases outside the gene matches. The CDR3 loop reads CASSIVSGPYNEQFF. The CDR3 bases are TGTGCCAGTAGTATCGTTAGCGGGCCATACAATGAGCAGTTCTTC.

In its sample, this clone was seen once. The chain employs TRBV2 and TRBJ2-7, with D possibly TRBD1 on 6 matching bases. The germline CDR1 and CDR2 sequences are SNHLY and FYNNEI. Trimming shortened V by 10 bases and J by 0 bases, and 13 bases separated the two germline ends. This CDR3 comprises 13 residues. The CDR3 DNA reads TGTGCCATCCGGGACACCGTCTCCTACGAGCAGTACTTC. Translating it yields CAIRDTVSYEQYF.

The rearrangement joins TRBV13 to TRBJ2-5, with 9 bases matching TRBD1. CDR3 length: 14 residues. From germline, CDR1 is PRHDT and CDR2 FYEKMQ (reference sequence). J was trimmed by 6 bases and V by 5 bases; bases with no gene match: 7. CDR3 nucleotide sequence: TGTGCCAGCAGCGCACAGGGGGCGGGAAAGACCCAGTACTTC. Amino acids: CASSAQGAGKTQYF.

The genes are TRBV29-1 and TRBJ2-5; possible D gene TRBD1, 5 bases. The V gene's germline CDR1 is SQVTM and CDR2 ANQGSEA. This CDR3 has 12 amino acids. Trimming removed 3 bases at V and 2 bases at J, with 7 bases between. CDR3 region: CSVEYRQETQYF. The CDR3 nucleotides are TGCAGCGTTGAGTACAGGCAAGAGACCCAGTACTTC.

The rearrangement joins TRBV11-3 to TRBJ2-7; D is undetermined. Per the germline V gene, CDR1 is SGHNT and CDR2 is YENEEA. V was trimmed by 3 bases and J by 0 bases, leaving 9 bases between them. This CDR3 has 14 amino acids. DNA of the CDR3: TGTGCCAGCAGCTTTTCCGGGCACTCCTACGAGCAGTACTTC. Its translation: CASSFSGHSYEQYF.

The V gene is TRBV9, the J gene TRBJ2-1; TRBD2 is a possible D gene (7 bases). Trimming left V 0 bases short and J 2 bases short, with 15 bases between. Looked up from germline, CDR1 is SGDLS and CDR2 is YYNGEE. The CDR3 contains 17 residues. In DNA form, the CDR3 reads TGTGCCAGCAGCGTAGAGGGGGGAGGGCCGACCTACAATGAGCAGTTCTTC. Protein: CASSVEGGGPTYNEQFF. Full variable domain (missing parts from reference TRBV9 and TRBJ2-1): DSGVTQTPKHLITATGQRVTLRCSPRSGDLSVYWYQQSLDQGLQFLIQYYNGEERAKGNILERFSAQQFPDLHSELNLSSLELGDSALYFCASSVEGGGPTYNEQFFGPGTRLTVL.

CDR3 loop: CASSQSRGQGALNQPQHF. The CDR3 region has the DNA TGCGCCAGCAGTCAATCTAGGGGACAGGGGGCGCTTAACCAGCCCCAGCATTTT. The chain has TRBV23-1 and TRBJ1-5, with TRBD1 identical over 12 bases. TRBV23-1 falls under the ORF class, with uncertain function. V lost 0 bases to trimming and J lost 7 bases; unmatched junction nucleotides: 10. This CDR3 contains 18 residues.

The CDR3 protein is CASSFFDRGGEAFF. In DNA, the CDR3 is TGTGCCAGCAGCTTCTTTGATCGTGGGGGGGAAGCTTTCTTT. The chain has TRBV5-6 and TRBJ1-1, with D possibly being TRBD1 (5 bases). The CDR3 has 14 amino acids. Germline-derived CDR1 and CDR2 are SGHDT and YYEEEE. V was pared by 2 bases and J by 8 bases, with 16 bases between.

This clone has more than one count but fewer than ten. CDR3 DNA: TGTGCCAGCAGCGGTAGAGCGGGGGGAGCCAGCTTGTACGAGCAGTACTTC. Translation: CASSGRAGGASLYEQYF. The rearrangement links TRBV9 to TRBJ2-7, with 9 bases identical to TRBD2. The CDR3 is 17 residues long. Losses at the gene ends were 3 bases for V and 4 bases for J; bases not matched to a gene: 14. Germline lookup yields CDR1 SGDLS and CDR2 YYNGEE. Supplemented by reference TRBV9 and TRBJ2-7, the full variable domain reads DSGVTQTPKHLITATGQRVTLRCSPRSGDLSVYWYQQSLDQGLQFLIQYYNGEERAKGNILERFSAQQFPDLHSELNLSSLELGDSALYFCASSGRAGGASLYEQYFGPGTRLTVT.

The rearrangement links TRBV27 to TRBJ2-5; 12 nucleotides line up with TRBD1. CDR1 is MNHEY and CDR2 is SMNVEV in the germline V gene (reference sequence). The CDR3 totals 15 residues. The ends lost 4 bases at V and 4 bases at J; junction bases unmatched: 4. CDR3 in DNA: TGTGCCAGCAGTTCACCGGGACAGGGGGCAGAGACCCAGTACTTC. Translating gives CASSSPGQGAETQYF.

CDR3 DNA sequence: TGTGCCAGCAGCGTAGCTCAGGACACCTCAGCCTACGAGCAGTACTTC. Translating it yields CASSVAQDTSAYEQYF. J is TRBJ2-7 and V is TRBV9, with D perhaps matching TRBD1 (5 bases). The CDR3 has 16 residues. Germline loops: CDR1 SGDLS, CDR2 YYNGEE. V was shortened by 0 bases and J by 2 bases, with 15 bases between the two germline ends.